This TCR beta chain was observed in a study of OX40 agonist ivuxolimab in advanced cancers. Study overall: Ivuxolimab doses were 0.01, 0.1, 0.3, 1.5, 3 or 10 mg/kg every 2 weeks. Enrollees could have had prior anti-PD-1, anti-PD-L1 or anti-CTLA-4 therapy, which about 40% had received. Findings and caveats of the study: Not determined was the antigen specificity of the expanded peripheral T cells. Among the lowest levels of clonal expansion were found in partial responders at 0.1-3.0 mg/kg.

Concerning this clone: Its specificity is unknown.

The method was immunoSEQ multiplex PCR; TCRdb's version includes in-frame clones alone and lacks a portion of them. This table has 85,000 to 90,000 clones, roughly 92% appearing once. The source of this sequence is an adult with an advanced solid tumor such as melanoma, head and neck, liver or kidney cancer. The source was CD4+ or CD8+ T cells sorted from blood, collected in a trial of the OX40 agonist ivuxolimab.

The CDR3 nucleotides are TGTGCCAGCAGCTTCGAGGGCGCTAGGAACACTGAAGCTTTCTTT. It is translated as CASSFEGARNTEAFF. The rearrangement joins TRBV7-2 to TRBJ1-1; D uncertain. Trimming removed 3 bases from V and 1 base from J, with 12 bases in between. This CDR3 contains 15 residues. Germline V CDR1 and CDR2: SGHTA, FQGNSA.